The present entry profiles one T cell receptor (beta chain) with its context. This clonotype occurred a few times. Its recognized antigen is unknown. Base qualities are not provided; no much larger clone lies one nucleotide away. The library relied on 5' RACE. Sequenced on an Illumina HiSeq 2000. A universal primer binding site was added through template switching, and the final cDNA carried a unique molecular identifier so that TCR cDNA molecules could be counted accurately. Specific primers in the conserved constant-segment region were used to synthesize first-strand cDNA for the TCR alpha and beta chains. Each cDNA library was double barcoded, with a SMART-Mk sample barcode plus Illumina barcodes, to control for contamination. TruSeq adapter sequences and Illumina sample barcodes were added in two successive PCR steps. The Illumina HiSeq platform was used with custom primers to sequence TCR alpha and beta cDNA libraries. Turning to the authors' computational methods: Raw reads were processed with MiGEC to extract unique molecular identifiers, and MiXCR was used to determine CDR3 positions. For each individual, recombination models were inferred using an EM algorithm with the repgenHMM and IGoR tools. Shared clonotype analysis was performed with the tcR package in R, normalizing sharing by the product of cloneset sizes. Out-of-frame nonproductive sequences were analyzed to study raw recombination free of thymic and clonal selection effects. TCRdb applied fastp at Q25 and MiXCR to the public reads, then kept only in-frame beta chains. A single entry per CDR3 protein holds the most common genes and DNA from its merged rows. The V and J calls shown here were made by TCRdb, not taken from the authors' results. In this sample the table shows some 440,000 distinct CDR3 sequences, roughly 24% of which occur a single time. Of the sample, about 2.9% falls within the top ten clones.

This specimen belongs to a study of identical twins (dated by TCRdb to about 2016). Study-level background: To test whether fetal clonotypes persist, the study used deep sequencing on TCR alpha and beta repertoires from monozygotic twins, unrelated adults of various ages, and cord blood. Replicate twin experiments were performed at different times using different library preparation protocols to rule out contamination. What the research found in general, with its limitations: In monozygotic twins, out-of-frame TCR alpha sharing was systematically underestimated by recombination models, although the models agreed with sharing between unrelated individuals. Fewer insertions were carried by abundant cord blood beta clonotypes, a similar but weaker trend appeared in young adult naive repertoires, and no such trend appeared in memory repertoires. Zero-insertion analyses could be partly confounded by invariant T cells such as MAIT and iNKT, although diverse VJ usage argued against such confounding for most clonotypes. Because the same donors could not be followed over many years, the conclusions depended on cross-sectional statistical analysis. In beta out-of-frame sequences, excess twin sharing was weaker, because having fewer shared sequences lowered the signal-to-noise ratio. Out-of-frame TCR alpha sequences shared between twins showed an excess of low generation-probability sequences compared with coincidental sharing between unrelated individuals.

All donors were healthy Caucasians. The twin cohort comprised three pairs of female monozygotic twins, all aged about 18 to 30 years. Positive isolation kits from Invitrogen were used to isolate CD4+ and CD8+ T cell populations. Via the germline V gene, CDR1 is MDHEN and CDR2 SYDVKM. The germline ends are 11 bases apart after V is trimmed by 7 bases and J by 2 bases. From the cysteine up to the phenylalanine, the CDR3 has a length of 14 residues. This entry keeps only the CDR3 DNA: 42 bases, framed from base 1. Another study also made use of these data, one on T cells expressing NK-cell markers. Taken from the second paper: TCR beta-chain repertoires were profiled in sorted CD3+CD56+NKG2C+, CD3+CD56+NKG2C- and CD3+CD56-NKG2C+ T-cell subsets from several donors. Seven of the eight sequenced donors were HCMV-seropositive and one was HCMV-seronegative. To restrict sorting to alphabetaTCR-expressing T cells, an anti-gammadeltaTCR antibody was added in several experiments. In about six donors, the dominant CD3+CD56+NKG2C+ clonotypes were found to rank among the top 10 CD8+ clonotypes and to make up about 1.0-7.0% of CD8+ T cells. Those dominant clonotypes were again the most abundant among CD3+CD56-NKG2C+ cells in a handful of donors, at roughly 25-60.1%. It remained unclear whether the expanded NKG2C-expressing T cell clones were specific for HCMV antigens. Randomly selected healthy volunteers, three men and five women, were used as the eight sequenced donors. HCMV serostatus was determined by detecting HCMV-specific IgG in serum with a commercial ELISA kit. MIGEC was used to demultiplex reads and group reads by UMI, and MiTCR was used to assemble and quantify clonotypes. Only TCR cDNA sequences supported by at least two reads were kept to exclude erroneous sequences. The tcR package was used for downstream repertoire analysis, and clonotypes were matched across fractions by CDR3 nucleotide sequence plus V segment. VDJmatch was used to annotate antigen specificity against VDJdb, with one amino acid substitution in CDR3 permitted.

Sequences were obtained from CD4+ T cells sorted from blood. The origin of this receptor is a woman aged 18-35 years in good health. The V gene is TRBV28 and the J gene is TRBJ2-2; TRBD2 might be the D gene, on 6 matching bases. The CDR3: CASIRDLNTGELFF. In nucleotide form, the sequence is TGTGCCAGCATTCGGGACTTAAACACCGGGGAGCTGTTTTTT. The full variable domain, with segments outside the CDR3 supplied by the reference TRBV28 and TRBJ2-2 proteins, appears as DVKVTQSSRYLVKRTGEKVFLECVQDMDHENMFWYRQDPGLGLRLIYFSYDVKMKEKGDIPEGYSVSREKKERFSLILESASTNQTSMYLCASIRDLNTGELFFGEGSRLTVL.